This T cell receptor (beta chain) stems from a study of cytomegalovirus exposure and HLA in healthy donors. Trimming pared 0 bases from V and 2 bases from J, leaving 8 bases between. This CDR3 comprises 15 residues. CDR1 and CDR2 from the germline V gene are SGHTA and FQGNSA. In nominal health when sampled, donors likely had unrecorded immune exposures nonetheless. With 60 Vbeta and 13 Jbeta primers, the PCR was carried out. Here immunoSEQ multiplex PCR was the method, and the copy in TCRdb shows in-frame clones only, minus some. This table has about 250,000 clones, just over 70% appearing once. This TCR derives from a female donor in good health and CMV-seronegative. J is TRBJ2-1 and V is TRBV7-2; D possibly corresponds to TRBD2 (6 bases). The specimen sequenced was PBMCs. As DNA, the CDR3 is TGTGCCAGCAGCTTAGCGGGAGGACCCTACAATGAGCAGTTCTTC. The encoded protein is CASSLAGGPYNEQFF. Filled out from reference TRBV7-2 and TRBJ2-1, the complete variable domain reads GAGVSQSPSNKVTEKGKDVELRCDPISGHTALYWYRQSLGQGLEFLIYFQGNSAPDKSGLPSDRFSAERTGGSVSTLTIQRTQQEDSAVYLCASSLAGGPYNEQFFGPGTRLTVL.